In its sample, the clone carrying this T cell receptor beta chain was seen many times. As yet, its antigen is unknown. The data were taken from a study of T-cell memory formation after mild COVID-19. Study summary: Largely, the TCR clusters proved donor specific.

Overall study findings and caveats: Clones contracting over day 15 to 85 were CD4/CD8 balanced, with later expanders leaning CD4+. Some clones that responded were present in memory (sampled pre-infection), which suggests cross-reactive memory joined. Most CD4+ clones that shrank were in CM and EM, while CD8+ ones turned up in EMRA.

The V and J ends lost 5 bases and 2 bases respectively, with 13 bases between them. This CDR3 is built from 15 residues. The V gene's germline CDR1 is SGHTA and CDR2 FQGNSA. TCRdb called the 5' RACE reads again in MiXCR, with one record for every CDR3 protein. Counted here are about 500,000 distinct CDR3 sequences, about a fifth occurring once; the ten biggest clones make up around 12%. The genes are TRBV7-2 and TRBJ2-1, with D perhaps matching TRBD1 (8 bases). This receptor was identified in an adult woman who had mild COVID-19 (a few samples of this study predate the infection). Cell type and time point are not known. The specimen was PBMCs or a T cell subset sorted from them (not recorded which). In DNA form, the CDR3 reads TGTGCCAGCAGCCTACAGGGGGGGACCTACAATGAGCAGTTCTTC. It specifies CASSLQGGTYNEQFF.